The subject of this entry is one T cell receptor (beta chain). The antigen remains undetermined. This entry comes from a study of T cells in tumors after PD-1 blockade. Study-level information: Each patient got pembrolizumab 200 mg every 3 weeks or cemiplimab 350 mg every 2 weeks. Mean per blood sample: 95,000 to 130,000 templates (roughly 22,000-270,000), approximately 40,000 unique clonotypes.

Using immunoSEQ multiplex PCR, the repertoire was profiled, and TCRdb retains in-frame clones only, with some absent. The profile covers 15,000 to 20,000 clones, with roughly 80% appearing a single time and approximately 25% taken by the ten largest. Germline-derived CDR1 and CDR2 are MNHNY and SVGAGI (reference sequence). The CDR3 sequence is 14 residues long. With 7 bases clipped from V and 3 bases from J, the junction kept 5 bases outside the gene matches. General study points: Some novel exhausted tumor clones appeared in pre-treatment blood, suggesting peripheral recruitment.

The chain is built from TRBV6-6 and TRBJ2-3; 9 nucleotides line up with TRBD1. The clonotype was recovered from a human donor with advanced basal cell or squamous cell carcinoma (not recorded which). Specimen: PBMCs, collected after anti-PD-1 therapy. CDR3 sequence: CASNLDRGTDTQYF. CDR3 DNA sequence: TGTGCCAGCAACCTCGACAGGGGGACAGATACGCAGTATTTT.